Each of the 28 T cell receptor beta chains below was sequenced from the same sample in a study of T cell responses to AZD1222 COVID-19 vaccine. Here immunoSEQ multiplex PCR was the method, and the copy in TCRdb shows in-frame clones only, minus some. The table lists around 160,000 clones, roughly 91% of them singletons. The sample here was peripheral blood, taken on day 0 of AZD1222 vaccination. These TCRs come from an adult in good health.

The rearrangement uses TRBV2 and TRBJ1-2; D is unclear. V was shortened by 2 bases and J by 8 bases, with 9 bases between the two germline ends. The CDR3 has 12 residues. CDR1 is SNHLY and CDR2 is FYNNEI in the germline V gene. CDR3 loop: CASSERSGGYTF. The CDR3 nucleotides are TGTGCCAGCAGTGAAAGGTCCGGAGGCTACACCTTC.

The chain is built from TRBV7-2 and TRBJ2-3, with D possibly matching TRBD2 (6 bases). V was shortened by 4 bases and J by 0 bases, with 11 bases between the two germline ends. Germline CDR1 SGHTA, CDR2 FQGNSA. The CDR3 consists of 15 residues. CDR3 region: CASSSLAVSTDTQYF. The CDR3 DNA sequence: TGTGCCAGCAGCTCACTAGCAGTTAGCACAGATACGCAGTATTTT.

The sample holds many counts of this clone. The chain has TRBV18 and TRBJ2-2, with no clear D. The CDR3 totals 15 residues. Germline V gives CDR1 KGHSH, CDR2 LQKENI. The V end lost 0 bases, the J end lost 1 base, and 6 bases lay between the germline ends. The chain's CDR3 is CASSPPSRNTGELFF. The DNA for the CDR3 is TGTGCCAGCTCACCACCTTCGAGGAACACCGGGGAGCTGTTTTTT. Together with reference TRBV18 and TRBJ2-2, the CDR3 gives the full variable domain: NAGVMQNPRHLVRRRGQEARLRCSPMKGHSHVYWYRQLPEEGLKFMVYLQKENIIDESGMPKERFSAEFPKEGPSILRIQQVVRGDSAAYFCASSPPSRNTGELFFGEGSRLTVL.

CDR3 region: CASSQRATGAQVNIQYF. The DNA for the CDR3 is TGTGCCAGCAGCCAACGGGCCACAGGGGCACAAGTGAACATTCAGTACTTC. The chain recombines TRBV7-9 with TRBJ2-4, with 7 positions matching TRBD1. The CDR3 runs to 17 residues. CDR1 is SEHNR and CDR2 is FQNEAQ in the germline V gene (reference sequence). After removal of 5 bases from V and 7 bases from J, the junction contained 17 bases not matched to a gene.

This clone has a single count. The chain recombines TRBV13 with TRBJ1-5; TRBD1 matches 7 bases. The CDR3 contains 18 residues. V gave up 5 bases and J gave up 2 bases; unmatched junction bases: 15. Germline assignment: CDR1 PRHDT and CDR2 FYEKMQ (reference sequence). The CDR3 sequence is CASSPSPGRGLGNQPQHF. The CDR3 DNA sequence: TGTGCCAGCAGCCCGTCCCCCGGGAGGGGGCTTGGCAATCAGCCCCAGCATTTT.

The V and J genes are TRBV5-1 and TRBJ1-2; 8 nucleotides line up with TRBD1. From germline, CDR1 is SGHRS and CDR2 YFSETQ. This CDR3 has 16 amino acids. V shed 0 bases, J shed 3 bases, and the junction held 7 bases outside the gene matches. As DNA, the CDR3 is TGCGCCAGCAGCTTGGGCGGGACAGGTACCCACTATGGCTACACCTTC. This encodes CASSLGGTGTHYGYTF.

The chain combines TRBV27 with TRBJ2-7, with 9 positions matching TRBD1. The CDR3 runs to 14 residues. With 5 bases clipped from V and 1 base from J, the junction kept 3 bases outside the gene matches. CDR1 and CDR2 (germline): MNHEY, SMNVEV (reference sequence). In DNA form, the CDR3 reads TGTGCCAGCAGTGCCGGGACAGGGTCCTACGAGCAGTACTTC. It codes for CASSAGTGSYEQYF.

As DNA, the CDR3 is TGTGCCAGCAGCTTTTCCCAGTCCTACGAGCAGTACTTC. It encodes CASSFSQSYEQYF. The chain employs TRBV11-2 and TRBJ2-7; D not certain. This CDR3 contains 13 residues. In germline, CDR1 is SGHAT, CDR2 FQNNGV. The ends were cut back, 3 bases at V and 1 base at J, with 7 bases in the middle.

V gene TRBV5-1 combines with J gene TRBJ2-5; TRBD1 matches 9 bases. Per germline, CDR1 SGHRS and CDR2 YFSETQ. Trimming removed 3 bases from V and 3 bases from J; junction bases left unmatched: 3. The CDR3 extends over 14 amino acids. The CDR3 nucleotides read TGCGCCAGCAGCTCCGGGACAGGGAAAGAGACCCAGTACTTC. As protein: CASSSGTGKETQYF.

The chain combines TRBV7-9 with TRBJ1-2; 8 bases align to TRBD1. Germline trimming cut 1 base from V and 5 bases from J; bases unmatched to any gene: 12. The CDR3 has 17 amino acids. The germline gives CDR1 SEHNR, CDR2 FQNEAQ (reference sequence). The CDR3 region has the DNA TGTGCCAGCAGCTTAGGACAGGGGAGTGATAGGATTTATGGCTACACCTTC. Translated, it gives CASSLGQGSDRIYGYTF.

This clone was counted once. The rearrangement uses TRBV12-3 or TRBV12-4 and TRBJ1-2; D is ambiguous. V lost 2 bases, J lost 2 bases, and 6 bases lay in between. CDR3 size: 13 residues. CDR3 residues: CASSLSSNYGYTF. The CDR3 DNA sequence: TGTGCCAGCAGTTTAAGCAGCAACTATGGCTACACCTTC.

The V gene is TRBV2, the J gene TRBJ2-7, with 7 positions matching TRBD1. The length of the CDR3 is 13 residues. Germline trimming cut 6 bases from V and 4 bases from J; bases unmatched to any gene: 6. Germline V gene sequence: CDR1 SNHLY, CDR2 FYNNEI. The CDR3 sequence is CASRPDRAYEQYF. The CDR3 DNA sequence: TGTGCCAGCAGACCTGACAGGGCTTACGAGCAGTACTTC.

This clone was observed a single time. This chain links TRBV19 with TRBJ2-3; D possibly corresponds to TRBD2 (6 bases). Germline CDR1 and CDR2: LNHDA and SQIVND (reference sequence). CDR3 length equals 14 residues. The V end was cut by 4 bases, the J end by 0 bases, with 8 bases between. In DNA form, the CDR3 reads TGTGCCAGTAGTACGGACTACAGCACAGATACGCAGTATTTT. It translates to CASSTDYSTDTQYF.

The chain combines TRBV20-1 with TRBJ2-1; D perhaps matches TRBD2 (7 bases). This CDR3 is built from 11 residues. Germline assignment: CDR1 DFQATT and CDR2 SNEGSKA (reference sequence). V dropped 7 bases and J dropped 8 bases, with 12 bases sitting between them. DNA for the CDR3: TGCAGTGGCGGGGGCCGGGATGAGCAGTTCTTC. It yields the protein CSGGGRDEQFF.

V usage is TRBV18 and J usage is TRBJ2-1; D is possibly TRBD1 (5 bases). V shed 2 bases and J shed 9 bases, with 11 bases lying between them. Germline V gives CDR1 KGHSH, CDR2 LQKENI. This CDR3 region has 13 residues. The CDR3 region is CASSPVGPSEQFF. CDR3 nucleotides: TGTGCCAGCTCACCAGTGGGGCCAAGTGAGCAGTTCTTC. The full variable domain, its missing parts supplied by reference TRBV18 and TRBJ2-1, is NAGVMQNPRHLVRRRGQEARLRCSPMKGHSHVYWYRQLPEEGLKFMVYLQKENIIDESGMPKERFSAEFPKEGPSILRIQQVVRGDSAAYFCASSPVGPSEQFFGPGTRLTVL.

The chain is built from TRBV2 and TRBJ1-2, with D hard to call. The germline V and J ends were trimmed by 1 base and 8 bases, with 23 bases remaining between them. CDR3 size: 17 residues. The germline gives CDR1 SNHLY, CDR2 FYNNEI. The CDR3 sequence: CASSEGPFPGSTEGYTF. In DNA form, the CDR3 reads TGTGCCAGCAGTGAAGGACCTTTCCCCGGGTCAACAGAAGGCTACACCTTC. Complete variable domain (other parts from reference TRBV2 and TRBJ1-2): EPEVTQTPSHQVTQMGQEVILRCVPISNHLYFYWYRQILGQKVEFLVSFYNNEISEKSEIFDDQFSVERPDGSNFTLKIRSTKLEDSAMYFCASSEGPFPGSTEGYTFGSGTRLTVV.

The chain couples TRBV5-4 to TRBJ2-7; 14 nucleotides align to TRBD2. J lost 7 bases, V lost 4 bases, and 10 bases had no gene match. The CDR3 length is 16 residues. CDR1 SGHNT and CDR2 YYREEE come from the germline V gene (reference sequence). CDR3 region: CASSDNRLAGGKEQYF. Written as DNA, the CDR3 is TGTGCCAGCAGCGACAACCGACTAGCGGGGGGGAAAGAGCAGTACTTC.

This clone has only one observation. The rearrangement links TRBV7-9 to TRBJ1-1; 10 bases match TRBD1. The CDR3 consists of 15 residues. Trimming cost V 4 bases and J 4 bases; bases outside gene matches: 6. Germline loops: CDR1 SEHNR, CDR2 FQNEAQ (reference sequence). As DNA, the CDR3 is TGTGCCAGCAGCTATTTGACAGGGGGCGGCACTGAAGCTTTCTTT. Translated, it gives CASSYLTGGGTEAFF.

The rearrangement joins TRBV6-5 to TRBJ1-2; TRBD1 is a possible D gene (6 bases). The V end was cut by 0 bases, the J end by 2 bases, with 13 bases between. The CDR3 is 16 residues long. CDR1 MNHEY and CDR2 SVGAGI come from the germline V gene. For the CDR3, the DNA is TGTGCCAGCAGTTACTCCTCGGCAGGGGTGAACTATGGCTACACCTTC. Its protein is CASSYSSAGVNYGYTF.

The gene calls are TRBV7-8 and TRBJ1-2; D may be TRBD1 (5 bases). Trimming cost V 5 bases and J 4 bases, with 11 bases left between them. The germline V gene encodes CDR1 SGHVS and CDR2 FQNEAQ. The CDR3 has 13 amino acids. In DNA, the CDR3 is TGTGCCAGCAGCGGGGGTCCTATCTATGGCTACACCTTC. Amino acid sequence: CASSGGPIYGYTF.

The chain links TRBV27 to TRBJ2-1; D not certain. Germline V gives CDR1 MNHEY, CDR2 SMNVEV (reference sequence). CDR3 length: 12 residues. Trimming cost V 5 bases and J 3 bases, with 5 bases left between them. The CDR3, as DNA: TGTGCCAGCAGTCCCCGCTACAATGAGCAGTTCTTC. Amino acids: CASSPRYNEQFF.

The chain carries TRBV29-1 and TRBJ1-2; 9 positions agree with TRBD1. Germline V CDR1 and CDR2: SQVTM, ANQGSEA. This CDR3 is built from 13 residues. Germline trimming cut 6 bases from V and 0 bases from J; bases unmatched to any gene: 2. CDR3 region: CSVGQGPNYGYTF. CDR3 DNA: TGCAGCGTCGGACAGGGGCCTAACTATGGCTACACCTTC.

This sequence joins TRBV3-1 (or the pseudogene TRBV3-2) and TRBJ2-5; 12 bases map to TRBD2. V was pared by 4 bases and J by 2 bases, with 5 bases of the junction left unmatched. In germline, CDR1 is LGHDT, CDR2 YNNKEL (reference sequence). CDR3 length: 16 amino acids. The CDR3: CASSPRTSGNQETQYF. CDR3 in DNA: TGTGCCAGCAGCCCTCGGACTAGCGGGAATCAAGAGACCCAGTACTTC.

V is TRBV3-1 (or the pseudogene TRBV3-2) and J is TRBJ2-1; possible D gene TRBD2, 6 bases. Germline lookup yields CDR1 LGHDT and CDR2 YNNKEL (reference sequence). This CDR3 has 16 residues. Trimming removed 2 bases at V and 2 bases at J, with 13 bases between. The chain's CDR3 is CASSQLLAATYNEQFF. In DNA, the CDR3 is TGTGCCAGCAGCCAACTACTAGCCGCTACCTACAATGAGCAGTTCTTC.

The rearrangement joins TRBV2 to TRBJ1-6; TRBD1 might be the D (5 bases). CDR3 length: 15 residues. Looked up from germline, CDR1 is SNHLY and CDR2 is FYNNEI. V dropped 6 bases and J dropped 6 bases, with 15 bases sitting between them. The CDR3 spells CASSPRDVVNSPLHF. The DNA of the CDR3 is TGTGCCAGCAGCCCGCGGGACGTCGTTAATTCACCCCTCCACTTT. Drawing the rest from reference TRBV2 and TRBJ1-6, the complete variable domain is EPEVTQTPSHQVTQMGQEVILRCVPISNHLYFYWYRQILGQKVEFLVSFYNNEISEKSEIFDDQFSVERPDGSNFTLKIRSTKLEDSAMYFCASSPRDVVNSPLHFGNGTRLTVT.

The rearrangement links TRBV7-6 to TRBJ1-3; possibly TRBD1 for D (5 bases). Trimming shortened V by 0 bases and J by 4 bases, and 19 bases separated the two germline ends. CDR3 length equals 18 residues. CDR1 is SGHVS and CDR2 is FNYEAQ in the germline V gene. CDR3 bases: TGTGCCAGCAGCTTAGCGGGTTCGGGGGGAACATCCGGAAACACCATATATTTT. Protein sequence: CASSLAGSGGTSGNTIYF.

J is TRBJ2-2 and V is TRBV6-5, with 8 positions matching TRBD1. Losses at the gene ends were 8 bases for V and 2 bases for J; bases not matched to a gene: 10. The CDR3 is 16 residues long. Germline lookup yields CDR1 MNHEY and CDR2 SVGAGI. This CDR3 is CASRYWTGTNTGELFF. For the CDR3, the DNA is TGTGCCAGCCGCTACTGGACAGGGACTAACACCGGGGAGCTGTTTTTT.

The V and J genes are TRBV18 and TRBJ1-1, with TRBD1 as a possible D gene (6 bases). Germline-derived CDR1 and CDR2 are KGHSH and LQKENI. The CDR3 loop spans 16 amino acids. V dropped 4 bases and J dropped 0 bases, with 15 bases sitting between them. CDR3 residues: CASSRTVQGVNTEAFF. The DNA of the CDR3 is TGTGCCAGCTCACGCACTGTACAGGGCGTGAACACTGAAGCTTTCTTT.